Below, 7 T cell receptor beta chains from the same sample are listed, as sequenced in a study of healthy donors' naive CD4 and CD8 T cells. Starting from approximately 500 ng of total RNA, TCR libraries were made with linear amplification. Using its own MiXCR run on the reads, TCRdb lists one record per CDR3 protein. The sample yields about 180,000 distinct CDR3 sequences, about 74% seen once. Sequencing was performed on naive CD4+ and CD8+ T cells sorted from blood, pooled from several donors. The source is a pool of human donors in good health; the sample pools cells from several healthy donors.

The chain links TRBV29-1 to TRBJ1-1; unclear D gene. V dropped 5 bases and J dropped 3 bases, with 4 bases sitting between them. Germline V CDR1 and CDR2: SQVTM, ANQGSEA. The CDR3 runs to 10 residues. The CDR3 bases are TGCAGCGTTCTACACACTGAAGCTTTCTTT. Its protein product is CSVLHTEAFF.

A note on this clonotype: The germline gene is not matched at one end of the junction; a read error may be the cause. The DNA for the CDR3 is TGTCCCAGCTCACCGGAGGGATTTCCCGGGGAGCTGTTTTTT. This encodes CPSSPEGFPGELFF. The V call is TRBV18, the J call TRBJ2-2; D is perhaps TRBD2 (6 bases). The CDR3 is 14 amino acids. CDR1 and CDR2 from the germline V gene are KGHSH and LQKENI.

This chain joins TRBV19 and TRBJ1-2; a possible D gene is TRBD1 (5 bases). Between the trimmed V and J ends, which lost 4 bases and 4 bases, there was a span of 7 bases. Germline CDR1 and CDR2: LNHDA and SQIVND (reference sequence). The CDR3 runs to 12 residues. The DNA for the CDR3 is TGTGCCAGTAGTACCGGGACCTATGGCTACACCTTC. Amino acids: CASSTGTYGYTF.

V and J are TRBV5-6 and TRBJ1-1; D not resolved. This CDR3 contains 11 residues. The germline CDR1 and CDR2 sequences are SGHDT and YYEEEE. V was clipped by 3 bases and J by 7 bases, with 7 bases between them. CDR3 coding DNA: TGTGCCAGCAGCTCCGTTGGTGAAGCTTTCTTT. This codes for CASSSVGEAFF.

The CDR3 sequence: CASSPLGQGGGEQYV. The CDR3 nucleotides read TGTGCCAGCTCACCCCTCGGACAGGGAGGAGGCGAGCAGTACGTC. V and J are TRBV18 and TRBJ2-7; 8 nucleotides match TRBD1. This CDR3 is 15 amino acids long. Trimming at V came to 3 bases and at J to 6 bases, leaving 10 bases not matched to a gene. CDR1 and CDR2 (germline): KGHSH, LQKENI.

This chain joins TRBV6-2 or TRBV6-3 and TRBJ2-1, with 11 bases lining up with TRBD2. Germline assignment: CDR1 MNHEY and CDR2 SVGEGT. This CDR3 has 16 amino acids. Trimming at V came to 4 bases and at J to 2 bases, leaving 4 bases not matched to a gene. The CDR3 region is CASSFIAGGPYNEQFF. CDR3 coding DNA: TGTGCCAGCAGTTTCATAGCGGGAGGGCCCTACAATGAGCAGTTCTTC.

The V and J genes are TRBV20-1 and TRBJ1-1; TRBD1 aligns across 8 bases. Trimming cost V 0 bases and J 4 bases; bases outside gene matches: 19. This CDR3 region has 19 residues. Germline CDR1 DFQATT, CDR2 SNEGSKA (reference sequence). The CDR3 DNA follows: TGCAGTGCTAGAGATCAACTCCTTCCCTCAGGGGGCTGGGGCACTGAAGCTTTCTTT. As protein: CSARDQLLPSGGWGTEAFF.